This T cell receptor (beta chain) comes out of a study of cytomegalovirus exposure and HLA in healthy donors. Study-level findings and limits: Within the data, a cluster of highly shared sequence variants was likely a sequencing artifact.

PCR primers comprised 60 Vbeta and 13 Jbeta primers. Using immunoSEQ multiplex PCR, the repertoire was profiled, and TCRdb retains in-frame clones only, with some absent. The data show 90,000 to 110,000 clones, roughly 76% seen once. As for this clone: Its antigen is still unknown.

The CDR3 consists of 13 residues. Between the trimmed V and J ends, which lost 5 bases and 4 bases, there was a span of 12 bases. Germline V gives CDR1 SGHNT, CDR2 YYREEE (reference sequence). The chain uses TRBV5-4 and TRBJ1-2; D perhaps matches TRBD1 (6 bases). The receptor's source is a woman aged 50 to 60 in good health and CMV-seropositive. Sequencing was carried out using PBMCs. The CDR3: CASSLIGGYGYTF. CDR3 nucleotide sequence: TGTGCCAGCAGTTTGATAGGGGGCTATGGCTACACCTTC.